One and the same sample provided the 10 T cell receptor beta chains below, sequenced in a study of beta chain features in type 1 diabetes. No antigen has been identified for these receptors. The isolated RNA, all of it, was reverse transcribed, so expressed TCRB transcripts were what got sequenced. Method: immunoSEQ multiplex PCR; TCRdb's copy keeps in-frame clones and lacks some. This repertoire shows 250,000 to 350,000 clones, approximately 16% found once; its top ten account for about 0.014%. Study outcomes and limitations: There was a moderate but significant shortening of TCRB CDR3s in all four CD4+ subsets of Type 1 diabetes patients.

The specimen was naive CD4+ T cells from blood. The receptors shown here come from a man aged 18 to 30 with type 1 diabetes.

A few counts support this clone. The V gene is TRBV7-8, the J gene TRBJ1-5; TRBD1 matches at 9 bases. The CDR3 is 15 residues long. Per the germline V gene, CDR1 is SGHVS and CDR2 is FQNEAQ. V was clipped by 5 bases and J by 7 bases; unmatched bases: 9. This CDR3 is CASSRGTGINQPQHF. For the CDR3, the DNA is TGTGCCAGCAGCAGAGGGACAGGGATTAACCAGCCCCAGCATTTT.

V and J are TRBV19 and TRBJ1-1; tentative D call: TRBD1 (6 bases). V was clipped by 5 bases and J by 1 base, with 11 bases between them. Germline values: CDR1 LNHDA, CDR2 SQIVND (reference sequence). The CDR3 is 14 amino acids. CDR3 coding DNA: TGTGCCAGTAGTGGCGAGACAGGGAACACTGAAGCTTTCTTT. It is translated as CASSGETGNTEAFF.

This clone was recorded a few times. The chain employs TRBV15 and TRBJ1-2; 7 positions match TRBD1. The CDR3 sequence is 15 residues long. V shed 3 bases, J shed 8 bases, and the junction held 12 bases outside the gene matches. Germline lookup yields CDR1 LNHNV and CDR2 YYDKDF (reference sequence). DNA of the CDR3: TGTGCCACCAGCAGTGCTTCCAAGGGACAGCCCGGCTACACCTTC. Amino acids: CATSSASKGQPGYTF.

The chain links TRBV5-4 to TRBJ1-2; D gene ambiguous. The ends were cut back, 6 bases at V and 7 bases at J, with 19 bases in the middle. The CDR3 has 14 amino acids. Germline V gene lookup returns CDR1 SGHNT and CDR2 YYREEE (reference sequence). CDR3 residues: CASIPGGFEVGYTF. CDR3 nucleotide sequence: TGTGCCAGCATCCCGGGAGGGTTTGAGGTTGGCTACACCTTC.

In this sample, this clone turned up once. The CDR3 spells CASSVGTSGKETQYF. The DNA of the CDR3 is TGTGCCAGCAGCGTCGGGACTAGCGGGAAAGAGACCCAGTACTTC. The chain joins TRBV9 to TRBJ2-5, with 13 bases matching TRBD2. Germline CDR1 is SGDLS and CDR2 is YYNGEE. The CDR3 covers 15 residues. V shed 2 bases and J 3 bases; nucleotides not matched to a gene: 1.

The chain is built from TRBV5-4 and TRBJ2-1; possible D gene TRBD2, 5 bases. CDR1 SGHNT and CDR2 YYREEE come from the germline V gene (reference sequence). This CDR3 spans 14 amino acids. The V end lost 4 bases, the J end lost 9 bases, and 17 bases lay between the germline ends. CDR3 nucleotide sequence: TGTGCCAGCAGCCAAGTTTCTCCCCGGGGTGAGCAGTTCTTC. Protein product: CASSQVSPRGEQFF. Together with reference TRBV5-4 and TRBJ2-1, the CDR3 gives the full variable domain: ETGVTQSPTHLIKTRGQQVTLRCSSQSGHNTVSWYQQALGQGPQFIFQYYREEENGRGNFPPRFSGLQFPNYSSELNVNALELDDSALYLCASSQVSPRGEQFFGPGTRLTVL.

This clone showed up just a few times. This chain connects TRBV5-4 to TRBJ2-7; 12 bases map to TRBD1. The CDR3 sequence is 16 residues long. With V trimmed by 4 bases and J by 7 bases, 12 bases remained unmatched. Germline lookup yields CDR1 SGHNT and CDR2 YYREEE (reference sequence). The CDR3 reads CASSLGTGGASWEQYF. The DNA of the CDR3 is TGTGCCAGCAGCCTCGGGACAGGGGGCGCTTCTTGGGAGCAGTACTTC.

This clone was recorded a few times. This chain connects TRBV18 to TRBJ2-1; 8 bases agree with TRBD2. The CDR3 runs to 15 residues. With V trimmed by 6 bases and J by 4 bases, 8 bases remained unmatched. The germline V gene encodes CDR1 KGHSH and CDR2 LQKENI. The DNA of the CDR3 is TGTGCCAGCTCCCCCGGGACTAGGGCTTACAATGAGCAGTTCTTC. Its translation is CASSPGTRAYNEQFF. The full variable domain, with the rest looked up from reference TRBV18 and TRBJ2-1, is NAGVMQNPRHLVRRRGQEARLRCSPMKGHSHVYWYRQLPEEGLKFMVYLQKENIIDESGMPKERFSAEFPKEGPSILRIQQVVRGDSAAYFCASSPGTRAYNEQFFGPGTRLTVL.

The chain employs TRBV30 and TRBJ2-3; 9 bases match TRBD2. Germline lookup yields CDR1 GTSNPN and CDR2 SVGIG (reference sequence). The CDR3 sequence is 18 residues long. Trimming took 0 bases from V and 2 from J; bases not matched to a gene: 12. CDR3 sequence reads: CAWSVRWLAGFFTDTQYF. CDR3 sequence (DNA): TGTGCCTGGAGTGTACGTTGGCTAGCGGGATTCTTCACAGATACGCAGTATTTT.

This clone turned up a few times. CDR3 nucleotides: TGTGCCAGCAGCTACAGGGTATCCGAGCAGTACTTC. Translation: CASSYRVSEQYF. The chain recombines TRBV14 with TRBJ2-7; D possibly corresponds to TRBD1 (6 bases). Germline loops: CDR1 SGHDN, CDR2 FVKESK. CDR3 length equals 12 residues. Trimming left V 5 bases short and J 6 bases short, with 11 bases between. Based on the CDR3 plus reference TRBV14 and TRBJ2-7, the full variable domain is EAGVTQFPSHSVIEKGQTVTLRCDPISGHDNLYWYRRVMGKEIKFLLHFVKESKQDESGMPNNRFLAERTGGTYSTLKVQPAELEDSGVYFCASSYRVSEQYFGPGTRLTVT.